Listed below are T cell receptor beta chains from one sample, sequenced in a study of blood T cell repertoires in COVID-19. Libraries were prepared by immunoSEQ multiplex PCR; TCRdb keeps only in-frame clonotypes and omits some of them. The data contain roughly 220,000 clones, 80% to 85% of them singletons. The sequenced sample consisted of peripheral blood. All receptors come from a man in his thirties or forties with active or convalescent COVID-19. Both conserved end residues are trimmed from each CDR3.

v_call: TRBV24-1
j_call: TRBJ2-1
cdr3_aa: ATSDLSRGYNEQF

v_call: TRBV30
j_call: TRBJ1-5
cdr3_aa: VASPVGWGNQPQH

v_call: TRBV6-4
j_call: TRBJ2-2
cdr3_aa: ASSASGSTGELF

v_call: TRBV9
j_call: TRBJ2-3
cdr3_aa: ASSVGSGGTSTDTQY

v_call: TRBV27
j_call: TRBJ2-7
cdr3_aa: ASSLSSRGPYEQY

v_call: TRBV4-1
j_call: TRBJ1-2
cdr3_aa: ASSQGSPVIYGYT

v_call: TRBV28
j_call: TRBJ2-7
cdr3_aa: ASSLLKGRIEQY

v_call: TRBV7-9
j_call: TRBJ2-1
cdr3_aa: ASSLQNEQF

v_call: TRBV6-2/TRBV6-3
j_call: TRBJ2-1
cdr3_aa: ASSRSRLAWVLDEQF

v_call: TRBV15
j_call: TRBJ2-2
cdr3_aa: ATSRRQDRPGELF

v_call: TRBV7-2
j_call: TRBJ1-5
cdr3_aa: ASSLFRAGDSNQPQH

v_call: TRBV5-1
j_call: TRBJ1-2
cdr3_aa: ASSLGAVNYGYT